This T cell receptor beta chain was obtained from a study of cytotoxic CD8 clonotypes in ibrutinib-treated CLL. Whole-study findings and limits: Having risen at ibrutinib response, clonality had fallen back toward baseline by progression.

The method was immunoSEQ multiplex PCR; TCRdb's version includes in-frame clones alone and lacks a portion of them. The sample holds around 70,000 clones; approximately 87% are singletons and the top ten take about 38%. Regarding this clone: Its antigen is not identified.

Germline loops: CDR1 SEHNR, CDR2 FQNEAQ (reference sequence). The CDR3 covers 16 residues. V gave up 3 bases and J gave up 0 bases; unmatched junction bases: 6. The sequencing here drew on PBMCs, taken after 24 months of ibrutinib treatment. V is TRBV7-9 and J is TRBJ2-3, with TRBD2 identical over 7 bases. The origin of this receptor is a human donor with chronic lymphocytic leukemia. The CDR3 DNA follows: TGTGCCAGCAGCTTTAGAGCGGGATCTAGCACAGATACGCAGTATTTT. This translates into CASSFRAGSSTDTQYF.